A selection of T cell receptor beta chains follows, all from one sample in a study of T cell responses to AZD1222 COVID-19 vaccine. Assay: immunoSEQ multiplex PCR; the TCRdb copy retains only in-frame clones and omits some. The table lists around 140,000 clones, approximately 90% of them singletons. The source material was peripheral blood, sampled on day 0 of AZD1222 vaccination. The source of these receptors is an adult in good health. CDR3s include the opening cysteine and the closing phenylalanine or tryptophan. The order of the fields is CDR3 DNA, CDR3 protein, clone size, V gene, J gene, D gene. The D gene is left open where the match is weak. Rows may omit the clone size; those that give it use once, few, many or a size class.

CDR3 DNA: TGCGCCAGCAGCCAAGCCACCCGCTACGAGCAGTACTTC
CDR3 protein: CASSQATRYEQYF
clone size: NA
V gene: TRBV4-3
J gene: TRBJ2-7
D gene: NA

CDR3 DNA: TGTGCCAGCAGGGAAGACAGGGGGAGATCCTACGAGCAGTACTTC
CDR3 protein: CASREDRGRSYEQYF
clone size: NA
V gene: TRBV6-1
J gene: TRBJ2-7
D gene: TRBD1

CDR3 DNA: TGTGCCACCAGCAGAGATAATTCAGTCCTATATGGCTACACCTTC
CDR3 protein: CATSRDNSVLYGYTF
clone size: NA
V gene: TRBV15
J gene: TRBJ1-2
D gene: NA

CDR3 DNA: TGTGCCAGCGGGCGATCGAACAAGGGACAGGGGGCCCACGAGCAGTACTTC
CDR3 protein: CASGRSNKGQGAHEQYF
clone size: NA
V gene: TRBV21-1
J gene: TRBJ2-7
D gene: NA

CDR3 DNA: TGTGCCAGCAGTCCCGGGACGGCGCGTGCTTTCTTT
CDR3 protein: CASSPGTARAFF
clone size: few
V gene: TRBV9
J gene: TRBJ1-1
D gene: NA

CDR3 DNA: TGTGCCAGCAGCCGCCTCTCTACTGAAGCTTTCTTT
CDR3 protein: CASSRLSTEAFF
clone size: few
V gene: TRBV3-1/TRBV3-2
J gene: TRBJ1-1
D gene: NA

CDR3 DNA: TGTGCCAGCAGCCAAGAAGGCCAGGGGAATCAGCCCCAGCATTTT
CDR3 protein: CASSQEGQGNQPQHF
clone size: NA
V gene: TRBV3-1/TRBV3-2
J gene: TRBJ1-5
D gene: NA

CDR3 DNA: TGTGCCAGCAGCTTGCCGGCTGCGGGTGCTAACTATGGCTACACCTTC
CDR3 protein: CASSLPAAGANYGYTF
clone size: NA
V gene: TRBV5-4
J gene: TRBJ1-2
D gene: NA

CDR3 DNA: TGTGCCAGCAGTTTCGCCAGGGGAATGGGTCAGCCCCAGCATTTT
CDR3 protein: CASSFARGMGQPQHF
clone size: NA
V gene: TRBV27
J gene: TRBJ1-5
D gene: NA

CDR3 DNA: TGTGCCAGCAGCGTAGTTTTCGGGGCCACCATATATTTT
CDR3 protein: CASSVVFGATIYF
clone size: few
V gene: TRBV9
J gene: TRBJ1-3
D gene: NA

CDR3 DNA: TGTGCCAGCAACCGTCAAGGGGGCACCACTGAAGCTTTCTTT
CDR3 protein: CASNRQGGTTEAFF
clone size: NA
V gene: TRBV3-1/TRBV3-2
J gene: TRBJ1-1
D gene: TRBD1

CDR3 DNA: TGTGCCAGCACTATTCAGGGGGCAGACGAGCAGTACTTC
CDR3 protein: CASTIQGADEQYF
clone size: NA
V gene: TRBV6-6
J gene: TRBJ2-7
D gene: TRBD1

CDR3 DNA: TGTGCCAGCAGCTTGTCGGGGTCCCTTTACGAGCAGTACTTC
CDR3 protein: CASSLSGSLYEQYF
clone size: NA
V gene: TRBV5-4
J gene: TRBJ2-7
D gene: NA

CDR3 DNA: TGTGCCAGCAGCCAATCCCGGGGGGGTAGCTCACCCCTCCACTTT
CDR3 protein: CASSQSRGGSSPLHF
clone size: once
V gene: TRBV3-1/TRBV3-2
J gene: TRBJ1-6
D gene: NA

CDR3 DNA: TGTGCCAGCAGCGGCGGGGATCGCACAGATACGCAGTATTTT
CDR3 protein: CASSGGDRTDTQYF
clone size: NA
V gene: TRBV9
J gene: TRBJ2-3
D gene: NA

CDR3 DNA: TGCGCCAGCAGCACAGGGGGCGCACATGAGCAGTTCTTC
CDR3 protein: CASSTGGAHEQFF
clone size: NA
V gene: TRBV5-1
J gene: TRBJ2-1
D gene: TRBD1

CDR3 DNA: TGTGCCAGCAGCCGATATCAGGGTGAGCAGTTCTTC
CDR3 protein: CASSRYQGEQFF
clone size: NA
V gene: TRBV12-3/TRBV12-4
J gene: TRBJ2-1
D gene: NA

CDR3 DNA: TGTGCCTGGAGCCCCGGGATCTGGAATCAGCCCCAGCATTTT
CDR3 protein: CAWSPGIWNQPQHF
clone size: NA
V gene: TRBV30
J gene: TRBJ1-5
D gene: NA

CDR3 DNA: TGTGCCAGCAGTTTGGGACAACTTGGGTATCAGCCCCAGCATTTT
CDR3 protein: CASSLGQLGYQPQHF
clone size: once
V gene: TRBV28
J gene: TRBJ1-5
D gene: NA

CDR3 DNA: TGTGCCAGCAGCGTAGGCCAGGACACTGAAGCTTTCTTT
CDR3 protein: CASSVGQDTEAFF
clone size: once
V gene: TRBV9
J gene: TRBJ1-1
D gene: NA

CDR3 DNA: TGTGCCAGCACCGCGGACAGGGGCCAAGAGACCCAGTACTTC
CDR3 protein: CASTADRGQETQYF
clone size: few
V gene: TRBV11-2
J gene: TRBJ2-5
D gene: TRBD1

CDR3 DNA: TGCAGCGTCCGTTTAACAGGGATTACCTACGAGCAGTACTTC
CDR3 protein: CSVRLTGITYEQYF
clone size: NA
V gene: TRBV29-1
J gene: TRBJ2-7
D gene: NA

CDR3 DNA: TGTGCCAGCAGCTCCCCGGCGGCCTACGAGCAGTACTTC
CDR3 protein: CASSSPAAYEQYF
clone size: NA
V gene: TRBV7-8
J gene: TRBJ2-7
D gene: NA

CDR3 DNA: TGTGCCAGCAGCCAAGCACAGGGGGCCTTAGCCTACGAGCAGTACTTC
CDR3 protein: CASSQAQGALAYEQYF
clone size: few
V gene: TRBV14
J gene: TRBJ2-7
D gene: TRBD1

CDR3 DNA: TGTGCCAGCAGCTCGCAATTGGGACAAGGGGGCGGCTACACCTTC
CDR3 protein: CASSSQLGQGGGYTF
clone size: once
V gene: TRBV7-6
J gene: TRBJ1-2
D gene: TRBD1

CDR3 DNA: TGTGCCTGGAGTGTCGGGGGTTCGAAGGAAGCTTTCTTT
CDR3 protein: CAWSVGGSKEAFF
clone size: NA
V gene: TRBV30
J gene: TRBJ1-1
D gene: NA

CDR3 DNA: TGTGCCAGCAGCTTAGGTGGCTACCTTACTACCGGGGAGCTGTTTTTT
CDR3 protein: CASSLGGYLTTGELFF
clone size: NA
V gene: TRBV11-1
J gene: TRBJ2-2
D gene: NA